This T cell receptor beta chain is drawn from a study of T cell changes during pregnancy in multiple sclerosis. TCRdb's table, derived via immunoSEQ multiplex PCR, lists solely in-frame clones and lacks some. Among around 68,000 clones, 90% to 95% were seen once, and the ten largest hold approximately 1.3%. The CDR3 loop spans 14 amino acids. Germline loops: CDR1 GTSNPN, CDR2 SVGIG (reference sequence). V lost 5 bases and J lost 0; bases outside the gene matches: 5. The chain has TRBV30 and TRBJ2-3, with 7 bases lining up with TRBD1. This receptor was obtained from a female donor in good health, enrolled as a control in a pregnancy study. Sample: peripheral blood, taken after pregnancy. CDR3 sequence: CAWDREKSTDTQYF. In nucleotides, the CDR3 is TGTGCCTGGGACAGGGAAAAAAGCACAGATACGCAGTATTTT.